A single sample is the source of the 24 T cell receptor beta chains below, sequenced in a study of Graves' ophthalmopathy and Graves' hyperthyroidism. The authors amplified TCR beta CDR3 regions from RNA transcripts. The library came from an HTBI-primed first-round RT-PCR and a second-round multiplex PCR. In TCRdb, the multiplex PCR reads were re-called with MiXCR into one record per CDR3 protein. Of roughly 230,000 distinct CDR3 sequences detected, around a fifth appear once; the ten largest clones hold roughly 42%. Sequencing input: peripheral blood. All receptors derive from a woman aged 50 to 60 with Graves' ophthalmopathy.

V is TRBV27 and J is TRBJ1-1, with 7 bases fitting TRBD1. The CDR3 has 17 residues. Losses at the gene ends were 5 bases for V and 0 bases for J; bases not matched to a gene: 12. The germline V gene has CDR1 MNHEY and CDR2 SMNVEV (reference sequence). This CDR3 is CASSTQQGRRMNTEAFF. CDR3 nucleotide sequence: TGTGCCAGCAGTACTCAACAGGGGCGCAGGATGAACACTGAAGCTTTCTTT.

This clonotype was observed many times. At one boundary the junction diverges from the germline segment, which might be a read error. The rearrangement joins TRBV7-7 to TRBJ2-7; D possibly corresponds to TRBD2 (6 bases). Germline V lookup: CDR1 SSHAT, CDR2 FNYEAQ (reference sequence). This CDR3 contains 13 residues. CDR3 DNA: TGTGCTAGCAGCTTAGCGGAGGAGTACGAGCAGTACTTC. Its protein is CASSLAEEYEQYF.

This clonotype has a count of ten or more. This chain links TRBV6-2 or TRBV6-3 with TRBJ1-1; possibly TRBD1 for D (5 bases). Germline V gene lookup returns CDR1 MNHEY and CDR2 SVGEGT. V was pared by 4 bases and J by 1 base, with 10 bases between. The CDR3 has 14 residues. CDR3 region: CASSWRRENTEAFF. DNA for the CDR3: TGTGCCAGCAGTTGGCGCAGGGAGAACACTGAAGCTTTCTTT.

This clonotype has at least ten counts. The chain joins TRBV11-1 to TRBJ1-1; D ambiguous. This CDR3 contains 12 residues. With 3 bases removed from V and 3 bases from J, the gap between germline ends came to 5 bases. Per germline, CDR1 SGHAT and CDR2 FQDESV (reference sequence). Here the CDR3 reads CASSFWDTEAFF. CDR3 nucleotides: TGTGCCAGCAGCTTTTGGGACACTGAAGCTTTCTTT.

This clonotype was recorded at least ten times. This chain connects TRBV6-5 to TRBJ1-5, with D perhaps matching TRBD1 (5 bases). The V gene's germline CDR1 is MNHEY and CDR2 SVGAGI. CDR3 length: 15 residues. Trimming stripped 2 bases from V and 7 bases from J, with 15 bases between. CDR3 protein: CASSYGAIIDQPQHF. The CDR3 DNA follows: TGTGCCAGCAGTTACGGGGCGATAATCGACCAGCCCCAGCATTTT.

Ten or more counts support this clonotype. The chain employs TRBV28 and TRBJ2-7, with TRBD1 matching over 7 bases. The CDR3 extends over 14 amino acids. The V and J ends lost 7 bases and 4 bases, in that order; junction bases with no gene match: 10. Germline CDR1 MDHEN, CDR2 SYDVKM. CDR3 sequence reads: CASTAQGVTYEQYF. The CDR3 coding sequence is TGTGCCAGCACTGCCCAGGGGGTGACGTACGAGCAGTACTTC.

CDR3 region: CASSLAGTSGSRYEQYF. DNA for the CDR3: TGTGCCAGCAGCTTAGCTGGGACTAGCGGGAGTAGGTACGAGCAGTACTTC. J is TRBJ2-7 and V is TRBV7-2, with 14 bases matching TRBD2. Germline V CDR1 and CDR2: SGHTA, FQGNSA. The V gene end was trimmed by 0 bases and the J gene end by 4 bases; junction bases not matched to a gene: 5. The CDR3 covers 17 residues.

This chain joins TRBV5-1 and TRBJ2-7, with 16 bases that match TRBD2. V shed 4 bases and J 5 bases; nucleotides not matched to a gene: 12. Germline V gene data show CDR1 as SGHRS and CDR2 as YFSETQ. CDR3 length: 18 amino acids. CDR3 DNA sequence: TGCGCCAGCAGCGCGGGACTAGCGGGAGGGCCAGGTCGCCACGAGCAGTACTTC. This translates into CASSAGLAGGPGRHEQYF. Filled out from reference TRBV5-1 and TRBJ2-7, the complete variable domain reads KAGVTQTPRYLIKTRGQQVTLSCSPISGHRSVSWYQQTPGQGLQFLFEYFSETQRNKGNFPGRFSGRQFSNSRSEMNVSTLELGDSALYLCASSAGLAGGPGRHEQYFGPGTRLTVT.

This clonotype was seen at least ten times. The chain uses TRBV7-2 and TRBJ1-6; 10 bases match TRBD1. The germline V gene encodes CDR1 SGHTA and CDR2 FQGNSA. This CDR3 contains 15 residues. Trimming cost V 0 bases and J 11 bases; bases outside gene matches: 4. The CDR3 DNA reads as TGTGCCAGCAGCTTAGCGGGACAGGGGTTCCCACCCCTCCACTTT. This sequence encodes CASSLAGQGFPPLHF.

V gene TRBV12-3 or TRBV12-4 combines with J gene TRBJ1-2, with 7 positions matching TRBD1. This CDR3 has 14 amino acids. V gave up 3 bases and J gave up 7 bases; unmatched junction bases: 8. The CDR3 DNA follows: TGTGCCAGCAGTTTTTCCGACAGGGCCGGTGGCTACACCTTC. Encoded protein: CASSFSDRAGGYTF.

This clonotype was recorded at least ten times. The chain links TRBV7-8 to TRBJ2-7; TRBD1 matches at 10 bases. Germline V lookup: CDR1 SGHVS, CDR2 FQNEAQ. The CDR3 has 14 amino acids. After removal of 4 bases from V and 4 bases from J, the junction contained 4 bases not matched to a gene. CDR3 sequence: CASSWDRGNYEQYF. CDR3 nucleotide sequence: TGTGCCAGCAGCTGGGACAGGGGAAATTACGAGCAGTACTTC.

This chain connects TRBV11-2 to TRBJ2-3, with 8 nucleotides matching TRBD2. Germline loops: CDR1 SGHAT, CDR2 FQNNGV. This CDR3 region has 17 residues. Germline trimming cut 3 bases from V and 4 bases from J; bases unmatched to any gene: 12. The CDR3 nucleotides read TGTGCCAGCAGCTTTCTTAGCGGGACGAGGGTGGCAGATACGCAGTATTTT. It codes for CASSFLSGTRVADTQYF. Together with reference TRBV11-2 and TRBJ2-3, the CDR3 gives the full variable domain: EAGVAQSPRYKIIEKRQSVAFWCNPISGHATLYWYQQILGQGPKLLIQFQNNGVVDDSQLPKDRFSAERLKGVDSTLKIQPAKLEDSAVYLCASSFLSGTRVADTQYFGPGTRLTVL.

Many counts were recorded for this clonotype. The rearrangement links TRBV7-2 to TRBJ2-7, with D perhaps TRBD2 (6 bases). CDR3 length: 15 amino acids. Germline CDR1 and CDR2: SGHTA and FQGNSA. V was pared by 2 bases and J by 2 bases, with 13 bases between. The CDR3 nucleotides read TGTGCCAGCAGCTTATCGCGGGACCTTCCCTACGAGCAGTACTTC. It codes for CASSLSRDLPYEQYF.

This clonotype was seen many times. This CDR3 is CASILQGDYGYTF. The DNA of the CDR3 is TGCGCCAGCATCCTACAGGGGGACTATGGCTACACCTTC. The chain combines TRBV10-1 with TRBJ1-2; 8 bases line up with TRBD1. The CDR3 has 13 residues. Germline V gene sequence: CDR1 WNHNN, CDR2 SYGVQD (reference sequence). V was pared by 7 bases and J by 3 bases, with 4 bases of the junction left unmatched.

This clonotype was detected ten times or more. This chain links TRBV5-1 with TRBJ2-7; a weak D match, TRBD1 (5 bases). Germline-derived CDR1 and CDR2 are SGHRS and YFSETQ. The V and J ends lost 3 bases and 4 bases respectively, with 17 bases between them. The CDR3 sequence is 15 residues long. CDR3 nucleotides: TGCGCCAGCAGCTCCGGACACGGAAGCTTTTACGAGCAGTACTTC. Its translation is CASSSGHGSFYEQYF.

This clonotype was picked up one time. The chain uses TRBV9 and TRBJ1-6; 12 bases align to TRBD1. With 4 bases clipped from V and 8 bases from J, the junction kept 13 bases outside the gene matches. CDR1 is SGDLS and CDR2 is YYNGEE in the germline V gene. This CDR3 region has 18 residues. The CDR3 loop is CASSPHPGTGGRHSPLHF. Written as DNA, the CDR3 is TGTGCCAGCAGCCCACACCCCGGGACAGGGGGCCGGCATTCACCCCTCCACTTT. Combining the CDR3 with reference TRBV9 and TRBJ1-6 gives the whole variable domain DSGVTQTPKHLITATGQRVTLRCSPRSGDLSVYWYQQSLDQGLQFLIQYYNGEERAKGNILERFSAQQFPDLHSELNLSSLELGDSALYFCASSPHPGTGGRHSPLHFGNGTRLTVT.

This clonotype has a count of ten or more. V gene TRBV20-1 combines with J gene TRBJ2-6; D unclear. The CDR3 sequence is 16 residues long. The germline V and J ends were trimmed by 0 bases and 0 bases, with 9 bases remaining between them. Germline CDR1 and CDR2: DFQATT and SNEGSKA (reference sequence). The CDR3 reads CSARDPQASGANVLTF. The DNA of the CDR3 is TGCAGTGCTAGAGATCCCCAAGCCTCTGGGGCCAACGTCCTGACTTTC.

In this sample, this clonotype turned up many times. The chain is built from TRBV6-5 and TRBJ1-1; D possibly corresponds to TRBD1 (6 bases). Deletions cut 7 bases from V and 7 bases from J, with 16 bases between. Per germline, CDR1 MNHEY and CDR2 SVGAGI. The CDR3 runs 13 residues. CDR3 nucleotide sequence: TGTGCCAGCACCGCAAGGGGGGGGCTTGAAGCTTTCTTT. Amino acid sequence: CASTARGGLEAFF.

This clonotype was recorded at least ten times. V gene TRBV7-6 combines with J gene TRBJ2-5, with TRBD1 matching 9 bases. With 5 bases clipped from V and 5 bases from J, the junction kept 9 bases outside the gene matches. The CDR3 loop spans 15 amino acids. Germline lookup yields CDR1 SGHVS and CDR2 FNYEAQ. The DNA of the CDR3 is TGTGCCAGCAGCCACGGACAGGGGAGGTGGGAGACCCAGTACTTC. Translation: CASSHGQGRWETQYF.

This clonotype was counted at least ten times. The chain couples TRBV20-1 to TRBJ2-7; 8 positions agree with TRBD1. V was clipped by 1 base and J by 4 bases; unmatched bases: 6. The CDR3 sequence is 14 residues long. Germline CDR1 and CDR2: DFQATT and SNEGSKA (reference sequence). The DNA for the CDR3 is TGCAGTGCTAGAGGACAGGGGAACAGATACGAGCAGTACTTC. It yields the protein CSARGQGNRYEQYF.

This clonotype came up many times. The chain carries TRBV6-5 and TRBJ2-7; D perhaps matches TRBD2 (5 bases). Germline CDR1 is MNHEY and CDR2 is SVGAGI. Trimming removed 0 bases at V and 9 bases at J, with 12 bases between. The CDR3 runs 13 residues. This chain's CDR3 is CASSYSNLEGQYF. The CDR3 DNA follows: TGTGCCAGCAGTTACTCGAATTTAGAGGGGCAGTACTTC.

The CDR3 nucleotides read TGTGCCAGCAGTGGGGGGACAGGGGCAGACTATGGCTACACCTTC. It codes for CASSGGTGADYGYTF. The rearrangement joins TRBV12-3 or TRBV12-4 to TRBJ1-2, with TRBD1 matching over 10 bases. The CDR3 loop spans 15 amino acids. The ends lost 5 bases at V and 3 bases at J; junction bases unmatched: 6.

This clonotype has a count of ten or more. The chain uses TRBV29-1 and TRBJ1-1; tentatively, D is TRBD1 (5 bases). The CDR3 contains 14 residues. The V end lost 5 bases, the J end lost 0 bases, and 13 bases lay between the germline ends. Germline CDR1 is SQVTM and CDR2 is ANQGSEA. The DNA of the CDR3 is TGCAGCGTTTACTCTCCAGGGATGAACACTGAAGCTTTCTTT. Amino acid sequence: CSVYSPGMNTEAFF.

CDR3 in amino acids: CASSLAANTNYGYTF. In DNA form, the CDR3 reads TGTGCCAGCAGCTTAGCGGCAAATACCAACTATGGCTACACCTTC. This chain joins TRBV7-2 and TRBJ1-2, with D unclear. Germline V gene sequence: CDR1 SGHTA, CDR2 FQGNSA. The CDR3 contains 15 residues. Trimming shortened V by 0 bases and J by 2 bases, and 10 bases separated the two germline ends.